This is a list of T cell receptor beta chains from one sample in a study of vaccination and CD4 T cells after COVID-19. Using its own MiXCR run on the PCR reads, TCRdb lists one record per CDR3 protein. Of fewer than 9,000 distinct CDR3 sequences in the sample, around 70% are singletons; the top ten hold approximately 33%. Which antigens these TCRs recognize remains unknown. The sequenced sample was CD4+ T cells from blood, cultured in vitro. These receptors originate from a human donor who had recovered from COVID-19. The CDR3 runs from the conserved cysteine through the conserved F or W. A D gene is named only where the DNA matches it firmly. The size of a clone is reported for some rows only, either as once, few or many, or as a class for expanded clones.

size: few; J: TRBJ2-5; V: TRBV7-8; D: .; DNA: TGTGCCAGCAGCCGGGGGTGGGAGACCCAGTACTTC; CDR3: CASSRGWETQYF
size: few; J: TRBJ1-1; V: TRBV7-2; D: .; DNA: TGTGCCAGCAGCTTAGTGAGGGAAGTTGAAGCTTTCTTT; CDR3: CASSLVREVEAFF
size: few; J: TRBJ1-2; V: TRBV19; D: .; DNA: TGTGCCAGTACTCCAGGGTCGGGCGGCTACACCTTC; CDR3: CASTPGSGGYTF
size: .; J: TRBJ1-1; V: TRBV20-1; D: TRBD1; DNA: TGCAGTGCTAGAGATTTTCAAGGGGGCGGTAATGAAGCTTTCTTT; CDR3: CSARDFQGGGNEAFF
size: .; J: TRBJ1-1; V: TRBV19; D: TRBD1; DNA: TGTGCCAGTAGTATTCTCACAGGGGAAGGTGAAGCTTTCTTT; CDR3: CASSILTGEGEAFF
size: .; J: TRBJ1-5; V: TRBV27; D: .; DNA: TGTGCCAGCAGTTCAGGGGAGGGACAGCCCCAGCATTTT; CDR3: CASSSGEGQPQHF
size: .; J: TRBJ1-4; V: TRBV6-1; D: .; DNA: TGTGCCACCAGCCCGTCAACGAGGGAAAAACTGTTTTTT; CDR3: CATSPSTREKLFF
size: .; J: TRBJ1-5; V: TRBV7-2; D: .; DNA: TGTGCCAGCAGCTCTGACAAGCAGCCCCAGCATTTT; CDR3: CASSSDKQPQHF
size: .; J: TRBJ2-2; V: TRBV10-3; D: .; DNA: TGTGCCGCCAGGGGATCAGGCACCGGGGAGCTGTTTTTT; CDR3: CAARGSGTGELFF
size: .; J: TRBJ1-2; V: TRBV7-9; D: .; DNA: TGTGCCAGCAGCTTAGATACAGGGTCTCTAGACTATGGCTACACCTTC; CDR3: CASSLDTGSLDYGYTF
size: .; J: TRBJ1-5; V: TRBV19; D: TRBD1; DNA: TGTGCCAGTAGTATAGGTACAGGGGGCTATCAGCCCCAGCATTTT; CDR3: CASSIGTGGYQPQHF
size: .; J: TRBJ2-2; V: TRBV2; D: .; DNA: TGTGCCAGCACTGATACCAACACCGGGGAGCTGTTTTTT; CDR3: CASTDTNTGELFF
size: few; J: TRBJ1-5; V: TRBV2; D: TRBD1; DNA: TGTGCCAGCAGTAGAGACAGGGGGAATCAGCCCCAGCATTTT; CDR3: CASSRDRGNQPQHF
size: .; J: TRBJ1-1; V: TRBV20-1; D: .; DNA: TGCAGTGTCTCCGGCAGGATGAACACTGAAGCTTTCTTT; CDR3: CSVSGRMNTEAFF
size: .; J: TRBJ1-6; V: TRBV28; D: .; DNA: TGTGCCAGCACGGGAACCGGGTTCTATAATTCACCCCTCCACTTT; CDR3: CASTGTGFYNSPLHF
size: .; J: TRBJ2-1; V: TRBV2; D: TRBD2; DNA: TGTGCCAGCAGCCCCCCTAGCGGGAGGGCGTACAATGAGCAGTTCTTC; CDR3: CASSPPSGRAYNEQFF
size: .; J: TRBJ2-7; V: TRBV6-2/TRBV6-3; D: .; DNA: TGTGCCAGCAGTGCACAGGGCGGCGAGCAGTACTTC; CDR3: CASSAQGGEQYF
size: once; J: TRBJ2-1; V: TRBV7-8; D: .; DNA: TGTGCCAGCAGCCCAACAATTTACGTTAACAATGAGCAGTTCTTC; CDR3: CASSPTIYVNNEQFF
size: once; J: TRBJ1-1; V: TRBV20-1; D: TRBD1; DNA: TGCAGTGCTAGCCGGGACAGTAGTGAAGCTTTCTTT; CDR3: CSASRDSSEAFF
size: .; J: TRBJ2-3; V: TRBV4-1; D: TRBD2; DNA: TGCGCCAGCAGCCAAGGGACGGGGGTTGAGCGGGGGTTGCAGTATTTT; CDR3: CASSQGTGVERGLQYF
size: few; J: TRBJ2-7; V: TRBV27; D: TRBD2; DNA: TGTGCCAGCAGACCCGCAGGACTAGTCCCCTACGAGCAGTACTTC; CDR3: CASRPAGLVPYEQYF
size: .; J: TRBJ1-2; V: TRBV6-1; D: .; DNA: TGTGCCAGCAGCCCACTGGGGGGGAATAACTATGGCTACACCTTC; CDR3: CASSPLGGNNYGYTF
size: once; J: TRBJ2-7; V: TRBV28; D: TRBD1; DNA: TGTGCCAGCAGTCCATGGACAGGGACCTACGAGCAGTACTTC; CDR3: CASSPWTGTYEQYF
size: medium-sized; J: TRBJ1-1; V: TRBV20-1; D: .; DNA: TGCAGTGCCAGGAGTGGGGGGGCCGGCATGGCTGAAGCTTTCTTT; CDR3: CSARSGGAGMAEAFF
size: .; J: TRBJ1-5; V: TRBV24-1; D: TRBD1; DNA: TGTGCCACCAGTGACTGGACAGGAGATAGCAATCAGCCCCAGCATTTT; CDR3: CATSDWTGDSNQPQHF
size: .; J: TRBJ2-7; V: TRBV7-3; D: .; DNA: TGTGCCAGCAGCAGTCTACGCTCCTACGAGCAGTACTTC; CDR3: CASSSLRSYEQYF
size: once; J: TRBJ1-1; V: TRBV7-6; D: .; DNA: TGTGCCAGCAGTCCCTACAGAAGATACACTGAAGCTTTCTTT; CDR3: CASSPYRRYTEAFF
size: .; J: TRBJ2-5; V: TRBV7-9; D: .; DNA: TGTGCCAGCAGCTTAGGTCATCAGACGGAGACCCAGTACTTC; CDR3: CASSLGHQTETQYF
size: .; J: TRBJ1-5; V: TRBV7-2; D: .; DNA: TGTGCCAGCAGCTTATCGGGAGGTTATAGCAATCAGCCCCAGCATTTT; CDR3: CASSLSGGYSNQPQHF
size: once; J: TRBJ1-5; V: TRBV28; D: .; DNA: TGTGCCAGCAGTTCACAGGGTTCGGGGAGGTCCCAGCATTTT; CDR3: CASSSQGSGRSQHF
size: .; J: TRBJ1-2; V: TRBV30; D: TRBD1; DNA: TGTGCCTGGAGTGTACAGGGGGCGACCTATGGCTACACCTTC; CDR3: CAWSVQGATYGYTF
size: .; J: TRBJ2-3; V: TRBV6-2/TRBV6-3; D: .; DNA: TGTGCCAGCAGTTACAAGGGACGGCGAGATACGCAGTATTTT; CDR3: CASSYKGRRDTQYF
size: .; J: TRBJ1-2; V: TRBV4-3; D: .; DNA: TGCGCCAGCAGCCAAGATCCGGGACGGTCCGTCGGCGGCTACACCTTC; CDR3: CASSQDPGRSVGGYTF
size: .; J: TRBJ1-5; V: TRBV27; D: .; DNA: TGTGCCAGCAGTTTATTTCCAGGCGGTCAGCCCCAGCATTTT; CDR3: CASSLFPGGQPQHF
size: .; J: TRBJ2-3; V: TRBV11-3; D: .; DNA: TGTGCCAGCAGCTTTCGGAGGGGAGGAGATACGCAGTATTTT; CDR3: CASSFRRGGDTQYF
size: .; J: TRBJ1-1; V: TRBV27; D: TRBD1; DNA: TGTGCCAGCAGTTTATTCAGGGGGCTTTCGAACACTGAAGCTTTCTTT; CDR3: CASSLFRGLSNTEAFF
size: .; J: TRBJ1-6; V: TRBV12-3/TRBV12-4; D: .; DNA: TGTGCCAGCAGTTTATTAGAGAATTCACCCCTCCACTTT; CDR3: CASSLLENSPLHF